This is a list of T cell receptor beta chains from one sample in a study of T cells in Graves' hyperthyroidism and ophthalmopathy. TCRdb re-analysed the multiplex PCR reads in MiXCR, keeping a single row per CDR3 protein. The sample lists a few hundred thousand distinct CDR3 sequences, around 18% occurring once. The sample taken for sequencing was blood. The receptors shown here come from a man aged 18 to 30 with Graves' ophthalmopathy. The CDR3 runs from the conserved cysteine through the conserved F or W. A D gene is named only where the DNA matches it firmly. Some rows mark clone size as missing; the rest say once, few, many or name a class of expanded clone.

abundance: many
d_gene: TRBD1
v_gene: TRBV12-3/TRBV12-4
j_gene: TRBJ2-5
CDR3aa: CASSFLFPTGGEETQYF
CDR3nt: TGTGCCAGCAGTTTTCTATTCCCGACAGGGGGCGAAGAGACCCAGTACTTC

abundance: few
d_gene: -
v_gene: TRBV20-1
j_gene: TRBJ1-3
CDR3aa: CSARTATYSGNTIYF
CDR3nt: TGCAGTGCTAGAACCGCGACTTACTCTGGAAACACCATATATTTT

abundance: -
d_gene: -
v_gene: TRBV18
j_gene: TRBJ2-1
CDR3aa: CASSPGQHGEQFF
CDR3nt: TGTGCCAGCTCACCGGGACAACACGGTGAGCAGTTCTTC

abundance: many
d_gene: -
v_gene: TRBV27
j_gene: TRBJ2-3
CDR3aa: CASSLAGFVNTQYF
CDR3nt: TGTGCCAGCAGTTTAGCGGGGTTCGTAAATACGCAGTATTTT

abundance: many
d_gene: -
v_gene: TRBV20-1
j_gene: TRBJ1-2
CDR3aa: CSARVPEGYGYTF
CDR3nt: TGCAGTGCTAGAGTCCCAGAGGGCTATGGCTACACCTTC

abundance: many
d_gene: TRBD1
v_gene: TRBV15
j_gene: TRBJ1-4
CDR3aa: CATSVLQGAAEKLFF
CDR3nt: TGTGCCACCAGCGTCTTACAGGGGGCTGCGGAAAAACTGTTTTTT

abundance: many
d_gene: -
v_gene: TRBV12-3/TRBV12-4
j_gene: TRBJ2-7
CDR3aa: CASSFGGVDEQYF
CDR3nt: TGTGCCAGCAGTTTCGGGGGTGTCGACGAGCAGTACTTC

abundance: -
d_gene: -
v_gene: TRBV3-1
j_gene: TRBJ1-1
CDR3aa: CASSLGQSNTGAFF
CDR3nt: TGTGCCAGCAGCCTCGGACAGTCGAACACTGGAGCTTTCTTT

abundance: -
d_gene: TRBD1
v_gene: TRBV11-2
j_gene: TRBJ2-1
CDR3aa: CASSLRGPGQGNNEQFF
CDR3nt: TGTGCCAGCAGCTTAAGAGGGCCGGGACAGGGGAACAATGAGCAGTTCTTC

abundance: -
d_gene: -
v_gene: TRBV29-1
j_gene: TRBJ2-1
CDR3aa: CSVLRGAKNEQFF
CDR3nt: TGCAGCGTATTACGGGGCGCGAAAAATGAGCAGTTCTTC

abundance: many
d_gene: -
v_gene: TRBV5-4
j_gene: TRBJ1-1
CDR3aa: CASTATGTLNTEAFF
CDR3nt: TGTGCCAGCACCGCGACCGGGACCTTGAACACTGAAGCTTTCTTT

abundance: few
d_gene: TRBD2
v_gene: TRBV27
j_gene: TRBJ2-4
CDR3aa: CASSLLATAGGNIQYF
CDR3nt: TGTGCCAGCAGTTTATTGGCGACAGCGGGGGGAAACATTCAGTACTTC

abundance: many
d_gene: -
v_gene: TRBV5-8
j_gene: TRBJ1-2
CDR3aa: CASSLEKGVGYGYTF
CDR3nt: TGTGCCAGCAGCTTGGAGAAGGGAGTTGGCTATGGCTACACCTTC

abundance: -
d_gene: -
v_gene: TRBV7-9
j_gene: TRBJ2-2
CDR3aa: CASSTQGHENTGELFF
CDR3nt: TGTGCCAGCAGTACACAGGGACACGAGAACACCGGGGAGCTGTTTTTT

abundance: -
d_gene: -
v_gene: TRBV9
j_gene: TRBJ1-6
CDR3aa: CASSVAASSYNSPLHF
CDR3nt: TGTGCCAGCAGCGTGGCGGCCAGCTCCTATAATTCACCCCTCCACTTT

abundance: many
d_gene: TRBD1
v_gene: TRBV12-3/TRBV12-4
j_gene: TRBJ1-2
CDR3aa: CASGQGARGYTF
CDR3nt: TGTGCCAGCGGACAGGGGGCGCGGGGCTACACCTTC

abundance: many
d_gene: TRBD2
v_gene: TRBV6-2/TRBV6-3
j_gene: TRBJ2-5
CDR3aa: CASSYEAGGEETQYF
CDR3nt: TGTGCCAGCAGTTACGAAGCGGGGGGGGAGGAGACCCAGTACTTC

abundance: many
d_gene: -
v_gene: TRBV12-3/TRBV12-4
j_gene: TRBJ2-7
CDR3aa: CASSFSQGSDEQYF
CDR3nt: TGTGCCAGCAGTTTCTCCCAGGGTTCGGACGAGCAGTACTTC

abundance: many
d_gene: -
v_gene: TRBV3-1
j_gene: TRBJ1-2
CDR3aa: CASSRLNGEGYTF
CDR3nt: TGTGCCAGCAGCCGACTGAACGGAGAAGGCTACACCTTC

abundance: many
d_gene: TRBD1
v_gene: TRBV12-3/TRBV12-4
j_gene: TRBJ1-5
CDR3aa: CASSFGQGNQPQHF
CDR3nt: TGTGCCAGCAGTTTCGGACAGGGGAATCAGCCCCAGCATTTT

abundance: once
d_gene: -
v_gene: TRBV20-1
j_gene: TRBJ1-3
CDR3aa: CSARDPGGSGNTIYF
CDR3nt: TGCAGTGCTAGGGACCCGGGCGGCTCTGGAAACACCATATATTTT

abundance: few
d_gene: TRBD1
v_gene: TRBV6-2/TRBV6-3
j_gene: TRBJ1-3
CDR3aa: CATSATGANSGNTIYF
CDR3nt: TGTGCCACCAGCGCGACAGGGGCCAACTCTGGAAACACCATATATTTT

abundance: -
d_gene: -
v_gene: TRBV6-1
j_gene: TRBJ2-3
CDR3aa: CASSEAELQSARNTQYF
CDR3nt: TGTGCCAGCAGTGAAGCGGAGTTACAGTCGGCACGGAATACGCAGTATTTT

abundance: -
d_gene: -
v_gene: TRBV9
j_gene: TRBJ2-7
CDR3aa: CASSIASLSYEQYF
CDR3nt: TGTGCCAGCAGCATAGCCAGTCTTAGCTACGAGCAGTACTTC

abundance: many
d_gene: -
v_gene: TRBV18
j_gene: TRBJ1-1
CDR3aa: CASSPNRDRGTEAFF
CDR3nt: TGTGCCAGCTCACCTAACAGGGATAGAGGCACTGAAGCTTTCTTT

abundance: few
d_gene: TRBD1
v_gene: TRBV27
j_gene: TRBJ1-6
CDR3aa: CASNISPPGTGDSPLHF
CDR3nt: TGTGCCAGCAACATATCCCCACCCGGGACAGGAGATTCACCCCTCCACTTT

abundance: few
d_gene: -
v_gene: TRBV6-1
j_gene: TRBJ1-6
CDR3aa: CASSTGTRYNSPLHF
CDR3nt: TGTGCCAGCAGTACAGGGACACGCTATAATTCACCCCTCCACTTT

abundance: -
d_gene: TRBD1
v_gene: TRBV20-1
j_gene: TRBJ2-7
CDR3aa: CSARERRGTVSYEQYF
CDR3nt: TGCAGTGCTAGAGAAAGAAGAGGGACAGTCTCCTACGAGCAGTACTTC